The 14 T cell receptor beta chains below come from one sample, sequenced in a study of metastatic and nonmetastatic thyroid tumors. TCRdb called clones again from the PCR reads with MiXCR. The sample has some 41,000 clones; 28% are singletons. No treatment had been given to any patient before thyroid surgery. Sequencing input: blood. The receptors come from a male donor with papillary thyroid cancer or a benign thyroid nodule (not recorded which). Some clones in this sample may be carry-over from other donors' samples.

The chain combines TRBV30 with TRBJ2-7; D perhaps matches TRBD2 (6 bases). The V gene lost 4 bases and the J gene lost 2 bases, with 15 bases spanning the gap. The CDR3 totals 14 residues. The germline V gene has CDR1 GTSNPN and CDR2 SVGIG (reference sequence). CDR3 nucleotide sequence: TGTGCCTGGACGCAAGCGGGCCCCACCTACGAGCAGTACTTC. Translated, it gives CAWTQAGPTYEQYF.

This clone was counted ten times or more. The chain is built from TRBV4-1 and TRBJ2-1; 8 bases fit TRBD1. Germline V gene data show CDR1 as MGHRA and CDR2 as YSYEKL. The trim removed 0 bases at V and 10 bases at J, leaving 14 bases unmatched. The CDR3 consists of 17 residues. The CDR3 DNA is TGCGCCAGCAGCCAAGAGGTGTTTAGACAGGGGCAAGCCGAGCAGTTCTTC. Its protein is CASSQEVFRQGQAEQFF.

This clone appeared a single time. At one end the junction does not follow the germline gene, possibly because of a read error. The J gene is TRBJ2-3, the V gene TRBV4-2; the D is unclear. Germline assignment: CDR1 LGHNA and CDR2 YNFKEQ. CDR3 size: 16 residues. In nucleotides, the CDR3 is TGTACCAGCAGCCAAGGTTCCTTCGAAACATCAGATACGCAGTATTTT. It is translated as CTSSQGSFETSDTQYF.

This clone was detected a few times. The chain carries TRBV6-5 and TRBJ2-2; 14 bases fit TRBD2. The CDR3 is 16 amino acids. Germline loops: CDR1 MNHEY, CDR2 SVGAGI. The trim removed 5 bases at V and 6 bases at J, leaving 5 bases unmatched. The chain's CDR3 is CASSPGLAGVAGELFF. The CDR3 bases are TGTGCCAGCAGTCCGGGACTAGCGGGAGTCGCCGGGGAGCTGTTTTTT.

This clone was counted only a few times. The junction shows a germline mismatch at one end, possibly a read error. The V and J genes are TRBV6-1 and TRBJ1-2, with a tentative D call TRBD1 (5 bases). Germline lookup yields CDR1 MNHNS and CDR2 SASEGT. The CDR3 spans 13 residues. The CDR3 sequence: CASRSTANYSYAF. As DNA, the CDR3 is TGTGCCAGCAGATCGACAGCGAACTATAGCTACGCCTTC.

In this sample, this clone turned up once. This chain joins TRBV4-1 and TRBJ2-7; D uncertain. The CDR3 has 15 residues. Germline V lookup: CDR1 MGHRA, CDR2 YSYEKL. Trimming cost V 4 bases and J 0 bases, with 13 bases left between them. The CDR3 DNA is TGCGCCAGCAGCCTAACCCCGACTTACTCCTACGAGCAGTACTTC. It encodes CASSLTPTYSYEQYF.

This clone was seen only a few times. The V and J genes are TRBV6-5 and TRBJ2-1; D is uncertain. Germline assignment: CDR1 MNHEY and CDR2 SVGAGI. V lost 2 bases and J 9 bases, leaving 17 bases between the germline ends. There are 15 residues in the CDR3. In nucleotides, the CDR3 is TGTGCCAGCAGTTACCTCTGTCGGTACCCTAGTGAGCAGTTCTTC. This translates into CASSYLCRYPSEQFF.

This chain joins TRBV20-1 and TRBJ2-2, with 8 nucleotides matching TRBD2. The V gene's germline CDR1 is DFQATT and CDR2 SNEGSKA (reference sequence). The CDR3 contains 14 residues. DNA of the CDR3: TGCAATGCCATCACTAGCGGTAACACCGGGGAGCTGTTTTTT. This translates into CNAITSGNTGELFF.

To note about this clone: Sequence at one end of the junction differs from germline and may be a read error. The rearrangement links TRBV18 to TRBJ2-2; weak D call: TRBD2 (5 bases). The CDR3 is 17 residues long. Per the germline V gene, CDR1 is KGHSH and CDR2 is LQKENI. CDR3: CAGSNTQQLRAGGELFF. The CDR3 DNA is TGTGCCGGCTCAAACACTCAACAGCTCCGGGCGGGCGGGGAGCTGTTTTTT.

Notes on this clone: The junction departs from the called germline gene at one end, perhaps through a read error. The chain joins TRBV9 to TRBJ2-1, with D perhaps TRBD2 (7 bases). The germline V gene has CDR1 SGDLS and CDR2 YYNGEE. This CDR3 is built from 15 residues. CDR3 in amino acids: CASSLEGEGYTEQFF. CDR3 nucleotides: TGTGCCAGCAGCTTAGAGGGGGAGGGATACACTGAGCAGTTCTTC.

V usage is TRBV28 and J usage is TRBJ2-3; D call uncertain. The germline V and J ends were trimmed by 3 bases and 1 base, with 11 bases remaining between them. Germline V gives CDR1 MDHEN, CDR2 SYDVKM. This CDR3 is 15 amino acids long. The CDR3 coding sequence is TGTGCCAGCAGTTTTCCAGTCGGAGGCACAGATACGCAGTATTTT. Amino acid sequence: CASSFPVGGTDTQYF.

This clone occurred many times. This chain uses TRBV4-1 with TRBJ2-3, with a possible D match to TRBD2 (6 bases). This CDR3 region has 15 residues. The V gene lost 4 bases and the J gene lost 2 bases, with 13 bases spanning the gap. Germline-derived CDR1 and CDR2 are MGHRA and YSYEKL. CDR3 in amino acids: CASSRTGLPTDTQYF. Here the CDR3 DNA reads TGCGCCAGCAGCCGAACGGGACTCCCCACAGATACGCAGTATTTT.

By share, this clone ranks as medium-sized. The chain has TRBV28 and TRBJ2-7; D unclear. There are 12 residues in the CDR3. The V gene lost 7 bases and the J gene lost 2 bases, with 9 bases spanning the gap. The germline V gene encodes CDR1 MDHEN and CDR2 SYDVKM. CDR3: CASTWGPYEQYF. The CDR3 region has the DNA TGTGCCAGCACCTGGGGTCCCTACGAGCAGTACTTC. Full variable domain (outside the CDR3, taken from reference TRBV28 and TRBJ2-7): DVKVTQSSRYLVKRTGEKVFLECVQDMDHENMFWYRQDPGLGLRLIYFSYDVKMKEKGDIPEGYSVSREKKERFSLILESASTNQTSMYLCASTWGPYEQYFGPGTRLTVT.

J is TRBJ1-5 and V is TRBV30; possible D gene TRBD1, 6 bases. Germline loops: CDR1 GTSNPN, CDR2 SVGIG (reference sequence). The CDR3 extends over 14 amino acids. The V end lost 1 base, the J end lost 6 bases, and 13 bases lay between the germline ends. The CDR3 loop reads CAWSANSGAQPQHF. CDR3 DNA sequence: TGTGCCTGGAGTGCTAACTCGGGGGCTCAGCCCCAGCATTTT.